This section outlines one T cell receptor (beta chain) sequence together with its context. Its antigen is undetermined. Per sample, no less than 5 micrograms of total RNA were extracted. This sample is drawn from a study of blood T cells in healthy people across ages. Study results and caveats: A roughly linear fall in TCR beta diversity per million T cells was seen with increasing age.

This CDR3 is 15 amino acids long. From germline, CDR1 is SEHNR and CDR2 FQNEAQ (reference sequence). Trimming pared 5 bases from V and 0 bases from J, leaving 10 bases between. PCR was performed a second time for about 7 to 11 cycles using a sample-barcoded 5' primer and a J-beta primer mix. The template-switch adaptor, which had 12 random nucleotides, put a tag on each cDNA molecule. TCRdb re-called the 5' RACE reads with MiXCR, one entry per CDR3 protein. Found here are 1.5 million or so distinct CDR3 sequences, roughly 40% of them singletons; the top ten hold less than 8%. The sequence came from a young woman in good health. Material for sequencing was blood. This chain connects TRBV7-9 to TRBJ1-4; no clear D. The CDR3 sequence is CASSEDRATNEKLFF. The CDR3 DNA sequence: TGTGCCAGCAGCGAAGACCGTGCAACTAATGAAAAACTGTTTTTT. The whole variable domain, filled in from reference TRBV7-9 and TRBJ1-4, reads DTGVSQNPRHKITKRGQNVTFRCDPISEHNRLYWYRQTLGQGPEFLTYFQNEAQLEKSRLLSDRFSAERPKGSFSTLEIQRTEQGDSAMYLCASSEDRATNEKLFFGSGTQLSVL.